The source of this T cell receptor (beta chain) is a study of shared clonotypes between healthy human individuals. Notes on the study in general: A generally larger estimated richness was seen in naive subsets than in memory subsets. Among donors, the sharing of clonotypes was expected to be influenced by sequencing depth.

As regards this clone: Antigen unknown. Additional DNA sequences in this sample encode the identical CDR3.

For each subset, genomic DNA was distributed in equal portions over several immunoSEQ plates. Generated by immunoSEQ multiplex PCR, the TCRdb table keeps only in-frame clones and is missing some. Of approximately 2,200,000 clones listed, roughly 91% are singletons. Naive CD8 cells lacked CD45RO, underwent positive selection for CCR7 and left out terminally differentiated effector memory CD45RA+ cells. The CDR3 length is 14 residues. V was trimmed by 4 bases and J by 8 bases, leaving 15 bases between them. The germline V gene has CDR1 SGDLS and CDR2 YYNGEE. This sequence was found in a man between 18 and 35 years old in good health. Some clones in this sample may be carry-over from other donors' samples. The J gene is TRBJ2-2, the V gene TRBV9; D gene ambiguous. Sequenced material: naive CD8+ T cells from PBMCs. CDR3 sequence: CASSPHRGAGELFF. In nucleotides, the CDR3 is TGTGCCAGCAGCCCTCATCGTGGTGCGGGGGAGCTGTTTTTT.